Listed here are 17 T cell receptor beta chains from one sample, sequenced in a study of beta chain features in type 1 diabetes. Expressed TCRB transcripts were sequenced after all isolated RNA was converted to cDNA. Some clones are missing from TCRdb's copy, which holds only in-frame ones; the method was immunoSEQ multiplex PCR. The data contain more than 60,000 clones, roughly 60% of them seen just once; the ten biggest clones take up roughly 2%. Sequences were obtained from Tregs from blood. The receptor source for this set is a young woman in good health.

This chain joins TRBV2 and TRBJ1-1; no definite D call. The V and J ends lost 1 base and 6 bases respectively, with 9 bases between them. The CDR3 has 13 residues. Germline assignment: CDR1 SNHLY and CDR2 FYNNEI. The CDR3 coding sequence is TGTGCCAGCAGTGAAGGGGAGGTGGCTGAAGCTTTCTTT. It encodes CASSEGEVAEAFF.

This chain joins TRBV30 and TRBJ2-7; a weak D match, TRBD2 (5 bases). The CDR3 totals 14 residues. Germline CDR1 reads GTSNPN; CDR2 reads SVGIG (reference sequence). With 5 bases removed from V and 2 bases from J, the gap between germline ends came to 16 bases. The CDR3 loop reads CAWDPGVGTYEQYF. The CDR3 DNA is TGTGCCTGGGACCCCGGGGTGGGGACCTACGAGCAGTACTTC.

This sequence joins TRBV5-1 and TRBJ2-7; D is perhaps TRBD2 (5 bases). Germline V gene lookup returns CDR1 SGHRS and CDR2 YFSETQ. V was clipped by 2 bases and J by 2 bases, with 20 bases between them. The CDR3 covers 17 residues. This chain's CDR3 is CASSFDPDRLTTYEQYF. DNA of the CDR3: TGCGCCAGCAGCTTTGATCCGGACCGATTGACTACCTACGAGCAGTACTTC.

The V and J genes are TRBV5-1 and TRBJ2-7; D is undetermined. The V and J ends lost 0 bases and 2 bases respectively, with 9 bases between them. The germline V gene encodes CDR1 SGHRS and CDR2 YFSETQ. This CDR3 region has 14 residues. CDR3: CASSLGPVTYEQYF. CDR3 in DNA: TGCGCCAGCAGCTTGGGGCCAGTAACCTACGAGCAGTACTTC.

The chain employs TRBV6-1 and TRBJ2-7, with TRBD2 matching 8 bases. This CDR3 region has 14 residues. Germline CDR1 and CDR2: MNHNS and SASEGT. The trim removed 5 bases at V and 5 bases at J, leaving 8 bases unmatched. Here the CDR3 reads CASSSSGKGNEQYF. In DNA form, the CDR3 reads TGTGCCAGCAGTAGTAGCGGGAAAGGCAACGAGCAGTACTTC.

The genes are TRBV29-1 and TRBJ1-1, with a possible D match to TRBD1 (5 bases). CDR1 is SQVTM, CDR2 ANQGSEA, per germline. V was clipped by 7 bases and J by 2 bases, with 11 bases between them. The CDR3 is 12 residues long. CDR3 in amino acids: CSARRGNTEAFF. In nucleotides, the CDR3 is TGCAGCGCCCGGAGGGGAAACACTGAAGCTTTCTTT.

The chain is built from TRBV30 and TRBJ2-7; D is perhaps TRBD1 (6 bases). V was pared by 4 bases and J by 7 bases, with 17 bases between. This CDR3 has 13 amino acids. The V gene's germline CDR1 is GTSNPN and CDR2 SVGIG (reference sequence). For the CDR3, the DNA is TGTGCCTGGACCCCTGGACAGTTTAGAGAGCAGTACTTC. Amino acids: CAWTPGQFREQYF.

The J gene is TRBJ2-5, the V gene TRBV6-5; 8 nucleotides align to TRBD2. The CDR3 is made up of 15 amino acids. Germline V lookup: CDR1 MNHEY, CDR2 SVGAGI. After removal of 6 bases from V and 5 bases from J, the junction contained 11 bases not matched to a gene. This CDR3 reads CASRRQAGVGETQYF. Written as DNA, the CDR3 is TGTGCCAGCAGACGACAAGCGGGAGTAGGGGAGACCCAGTACTTC.

The genes are TRBV6-6 and TRBJ1-1; 7 positions match TRBD1. The CDR3 loop spans 12 amino acids. CDR1 MNHNY and CDR2 SVGAGI come from the germline V gene (reference sequence). The V gene end was trimmed by 6 bases and the J gene end by 5 bases; junction bases not matched to a gene: 3. CDR3 DNA sequence: TGTGCCAGCAGATCGGACAGGACTGAAGCTTTCTTT. This encodes CASRSDRTEAFF.

V gene TRBV7-2 combines with J gene TRBJ2-5; D is unresolved. The V gene lost 4 bases and the J gene lost 1 base, with 7 bases spanning the gap. The length of the CDR3 is 13 residues. The germline gives CDR1 SGHTA, CDR2 FQGNSA. This CDR3 is CASSSPIQETQYF. CDR3 in DNA: TGTGCCAGCAGCTCTCCTATCCAAGAGACCCAGTACTTC.

The chain has TRBV2 and TRBJ2-1, with 9 nucleotides matching TRBD2. This CDR3 has 13 residues. J gave up 3 bases and V 8 bases, and 2 bases lay outside the gene matches. CDR1 is SNHLY and CDR2 is FYNNEI in the germline V gene. The CDR3 DNA reads TGTGCCAGCCGGACTAGCGTCTACAATGAGCAGTTCTTC. It encodes CASRTSVYNEQFF.

The rearrangement joins TRBV5-1 to TRBJ2-2; unclear D gene. CDR1 and CDR2 (germline): SGHRS, YFSETQ. The CDR3 loop spans 14 amino acids. V was shortened by 1 base and J by 2 bases, with 6 bases between the two germline ends. CDR3 in DNA: TGCGCCAGCAGCTTGACGGTTAACACCGGGGAGCTGTTTTTT. Translating gives CASSLTVNTGELFF.

This clone was detected only once. This rearrangement joins TRBV7-9 to TRBJ1-2; D might be TRBD1 (5 bases). Germline-derived CDR1 and CDR2 are SEHNR and FQNEAQ (reference sequence). The V end lost 5 bases, the J end lost 4 bases, and 14 bases lay between the germline ends. The CDR3 covers 14 residues. CDR3 sequence reads: CASSEPSGVYGYTF. The CDR3 bases are TGTGCCAGCAGCGAACCCTCGGGGGTCTATGGCTACACCTTC.

The chain links TRBV18 to TRBJ2-3; D remains ambiguous. CDR3 length equals 11 residues. Trimming left V 4 bases short and J 6 bases short, with 5 bases between. Germline CDR1 reads KGHSH; CDR2 reads LQKENI. CDR3 coding DNA: TGTGCCAGCTCACTGGAGGATACGCAGTATTTT. Protein product: CASSLEDTQYF.

This clone came up a few times. The chain carries TRBV9 and TRBJ2-5, with TRBD2 identical over 9 bases. V trimming: 4 bases; J trimming: 5 bases; junction bases outside the gene matches: 12. Germline loops: CDR1 SGDLS, CDR2 YYNGEE. The CDR3 runs to 16 residues. CDR3 residues: CASSLGDSGSFETQYF. The DNA for the CDR3 is TGTGCCAGCAGCCTTGGGGATAGCGGGAGTTTTGAGACCCAGTACTTC.

J is TRBJ1-1 and V is TRBV4-1; D unresolved. Germline assignment: CDR1 MGHRA and CDR2 YSYEKL. This CDR3 is 15 amino acids long. The V gene lost 1 base and the J gene lost 0 bases, with 9 bases spanning the gap. CDR3 in amino acids: CASSQGGTVNTEAFF. The CDR3 DNA sequence: TGCGCCAGCAGCCAAGGCGGTACCGTGAACACTGAAGCTTTCTTT.

V and J are TRBV2 and TRBJ1-2; 10 bases align to TRBD1. Trimming took 5 bases from V and 7 from J; bases not matched to a gene: 7. CDR3 length: 14 amino acids. The germline CDR1 and CDR2 sequences are SNHLY and FYNNEI. CDR3 sequence: CASSTGTGVSGYTF. The CDR3 region has the DNA TGTGCCAGCAGTACCGGGACAGGGGTATCTGGCTACACCTTC.